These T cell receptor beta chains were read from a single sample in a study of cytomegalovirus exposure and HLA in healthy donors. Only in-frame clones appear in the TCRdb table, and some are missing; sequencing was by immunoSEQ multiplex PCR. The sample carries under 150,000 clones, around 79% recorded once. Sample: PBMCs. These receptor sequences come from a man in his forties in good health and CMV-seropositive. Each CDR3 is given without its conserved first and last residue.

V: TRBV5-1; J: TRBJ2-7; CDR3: ASSTTGTSNPYEQY
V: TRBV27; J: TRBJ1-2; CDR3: ASSSRGGIGNYGYT
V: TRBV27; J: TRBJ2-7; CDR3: ASSLRDSYEQY
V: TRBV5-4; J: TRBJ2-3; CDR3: ASTLGRDSITDTQY
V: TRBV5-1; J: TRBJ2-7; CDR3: ASSLGAELPYEQY
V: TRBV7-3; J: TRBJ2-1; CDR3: ASSLRGAEPYNEQF
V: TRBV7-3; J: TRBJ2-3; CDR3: ASSFNGGKDTQY
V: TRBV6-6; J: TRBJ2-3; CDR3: ASSYQEREVDTQY
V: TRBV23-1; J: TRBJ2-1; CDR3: ASSLGLAGEEQF
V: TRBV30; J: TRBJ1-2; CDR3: AWSPGNGGYT
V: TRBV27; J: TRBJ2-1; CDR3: ASSLFPGLAGGSYNEQF
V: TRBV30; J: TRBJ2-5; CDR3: AWSDGTQETQY
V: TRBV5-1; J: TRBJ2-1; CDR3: ASSLQVNEQF
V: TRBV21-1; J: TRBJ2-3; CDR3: ASSKLLTGTSFTDTQY
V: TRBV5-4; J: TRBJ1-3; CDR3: ASSLDRAGNTIY
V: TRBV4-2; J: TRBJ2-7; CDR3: ASSQERDSYEQY
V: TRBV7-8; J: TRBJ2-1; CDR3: ASRRTSVAYNEQF
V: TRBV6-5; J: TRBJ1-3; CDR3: ASSRDRGGGNTIY
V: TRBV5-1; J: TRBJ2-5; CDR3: ACSRDLQETQY
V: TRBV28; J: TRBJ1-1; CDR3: ASSLPPWTGVNTEAF
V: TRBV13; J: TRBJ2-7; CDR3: ASSSRLVTSLAPSYEQY
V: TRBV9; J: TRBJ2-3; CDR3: ASSRTSGGQDTQY
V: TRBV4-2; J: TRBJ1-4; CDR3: ASSRGEGTDEKLF
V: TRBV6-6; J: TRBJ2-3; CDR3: ASSRGLAGRADTQY